A single sample gave rise to the 15 T cell receptor beta chains below, sequenced in a study of T cell repertoires in ileal Crohn's disease. Time point defined: neoterminal ileum biopsy at postoperative endoscopy, about 6 months after surgery. Assay used: immunoSEQ multiplex PCR; TCRdb lists only in-frame clones, some missing. Found here are 1,400 to 1,500 clones, about 80% of them singletons; the top ten hold roughly a third. Sequenced material: ileal tissue. These receptors came from an adult with Crohn's disease.

V usage is TRBV2 and J usage is TRBJ1-2; no clear D. The V end lost 1 base, the J end lost 1 base, and 7 bases lay between the germline ends. The CDR3 runs 14 residues. In germline, CDR1 is SNHLY, CDR2 FYNNEI. The CDR3 protein is CASSEVGHNYGYTF. The CDR3 DNA is TGTGCCAGCAGTGAAGTGGGCCATAACTATGGCTACACCTTC.

The rearrangement uses TRBV12-5 and TRBJ2-3, with TRBD2 matching over 8 bases. The CDR3 covers 15 residues. With 6 bases clipped from V and 0 bases from J, the junction kept 5 bases outside the gene matches. CDR1 is LGHNT, CDR2 FRNRAP, per germline. The CDR3 DNA reads as TGTGCTAGTGGGATAGCGGGGACTAGCACAGATACGCAGTATTTT. Its protein product is CASGIAGTSTDTQYF.

V gene TRBV29-1 combines with J gene TRBJ2-5, with 8 bases lining up with TRBD1. V was clipped by 3 bases and J by 4 bases; unmatched bases: 10. Germline CDR1 is SQVTM and CDR2 is ANQGSEA. The CDR3 runs 15 residues. The CDR3 loop reads CSVDSDRGSVETQYF. For the CDR3, the DNA is TGCAGCGTTGACTCTGACAGGGGTTCGGTAGAGACCCAGTACTTC.

CDR3 DNA: TGTGCCAGCAGCTTATCCCGGGAGAGCGGCTACACCTTC. Translating it yields CASSLSRESGYTF. The chain has TRBV7-2 and TRBJ1-2; no firm D call. Germline CDR1 reads SGHTA; CDR2 reads FQGNSA. Trimming shortened V by 2 bases and J by 8 bases, and 12 bases separated the two germline ends. The length of the CDR3 is 13 residues.

This chain uses TRBV23-1 with TRBJ1-6; D remains unclear. TRBV23-1 counts as an open reading frame of uncertain function. The CDR3 is 17 amino acids. V dropped 2 bases and J dropped 3 bases, with 14 bases sitting between them. The CDR3 region is CASSQHHTVSYNSPLHF. The CDR3 coding sequence is TGCGCCAGCAGTCAACATCATACCGTTAGCTATAATTCACCCCTCCACTTT.

The chain is built from TRBV5-1 and TRBJ1-6; 8 bases fit TRBD1. Trimming took 1 base from V and 0 from J; bases not matched to a gene: 9. The CDR3 runs to 19 residues. Germline CDR1 SGHRS, CDR2 YFSETQ. Here the CDR3 reads CASSLWTGTANSYNSPLHF. In DNA form, the CDR3 reads TGCGCCAGCAGCTTGTGGACAGGGACCGCCAACTCCTATAATTCACCCCTCCACTTT.

The J gene is TRBJ1-4, the V gene TRBV27; TRBD1 aligns across 8 bases. The J segment lost 4 bases and the V segment lost 6 bases, leaving 7 bases of the junction unmatched. This CDR3 contains 15 residues. Looked up from germline, CDR1 is MNHEY and CDR2 is SMNVEV (reference sequence). In DNA, the CDR3 is TGTGCCAGCAGGGCAGGGGGCAACCTTAATGAAAAACTGTTTTTT. Translated, it gives CASRAGGNLNEKLFF.

The sample holds one count of this clone. This chain uses TRBV6-6 with TRBJ2-5; 8 positions agree with TRBD2. The J call is doubtful: the DNA matches TRBJ2-7 better. This CDR3 region has 15 residues. Germline lookup yields CDR1 MNHNY and CDR2 SVGAGI (reference sequence). This chain's CDR3 is CASRELAESSYEQYF. The CDR3 DNA is TGTGCCAGCAGGGAACTAGCGGAAAGCTCCTACGAGCAGTACTTC.

The chain combines TRBV5-1 with TRBJ2-2; a weak D match, TRBD1 (6 bases). CDR1 and CDR2 from the germline V gene are SGHRS and YFSETQ. V was clipped by 1 base and J by 7 bases, with 17 bases between them. CDR3 length: 16 residues. The CDR3 DNA is TGCGCCAGCAGCTTGTCCGGGACACAGGATTTCGGGGAGCTGTTTTTT. Protein product: CASSLSGTQDFGELFF.

The chain is built from TRBV9 and TRBJ2-3; D is uncertain. CDR1 is SGDLS and CDR2 is YYNGEE in the germline V gene. Trimming removed 4 bases at V and 5 bases at J, with 17 bases between. The CDR3 consists of 15 residues. The chain's CDR3 is CASSPTLSARDTQYF. The CDR3, as DNA: TGTGCCAGCAGCCCAACGTTGAGCGCGAGAGATACGCAGTATTTT.

This chain connects TRBV23-1 to TRBJ1-6, with a tentative D call TRBD1 (5 bases). Being an ORF, TRBV23-1 has a function that is uncertain. The CDR3 covers 19 residues. Trimming took off 0 bases at V and 8 bases at J, with 23 bases between the two ends. The chain's CDR3 is CASSQSRGQTHPKDSPLHF. CDR3 DNA: TGCGCCAGCAGTCAATCGCGCGGACAAACCCACCCCAAGGATTCACCCCTCCACTTT.

This clone has only a few counts. The chain recombines TRBV7-9 with TRBJ1-1; D not certain. Between the trimmed V and J ends, which lost 3 bases and 6 bases, there was a span of 11 bases. The CDR3 totals 13 residues. From germline, CDR1 is SEHNR and CDR2 FQNEAQ (reference sequence). The DNA for the CDR3 is TGTGCCAGCAGCTTTGGCCAGGTGCCTGAAGCTTTCTTT. This sequence encodes CASSFGQVPEAFF. The whole variable domain, filled in from reference TRBV7-9 and TRBJ1-1, reads DTGVSQNPRHKITKRGQNVTFRCDPISEHNRLYWYRQTLGQGPEFLTYFQNEAQLEKSRLLSDRFSAERPKGSFSTLEIQRTEQGDSAMYLCASSFGQVPEAFFGQGTRLTVV.

The V call is TRBV12-2, the J call TRBJ2-3; the D segment call TRBD1 is taken from the table without a DNA check. TRBV12-2 is marked as a pseudogene. The CDR3 consists of 19 residues. In DNA form, the CDR3 reads TGTGCAAGTCGCTTAACCCGCAGGGACAGGCAATTAAGCACAGATACGCAGTATTTT. This translates into CASRLTRRDRQLSTDTQYF.

This chain's CDR3 is CAWIHPNYGYTF. The DNA for the CDR3 is TGTGCCTGGATCCATCCTAACTATGGCTACACCTTC. This sequence joins TRBV30 and TRBJ1-2; D not resolved. Per the germline V gene, CDR1 is GTSNPN and CDR2 is SVGIG (reference sequence). The CDR3 consists of 12 residues. Trimming removed 4 bases from V and 0 bases from J, with 6 bases in between.

The genes are TRBV7-2 and TRBJ2-1; perhaps TRBD2 as D (6 bases). There are 14 residues in the CDR3. Germline V CDR1 and CDR2: SGHTA, FQGNSA. Trimming stripped 5 bases from V and 3 bases from J, with 11 bases between. The chain's CDR3 is CASSPTGVYNEQFF. For the CDR3, the DNA is TGTGCCAGCAGCCCCACGGGGGTCTACAATGAGCAGTTCTTC.